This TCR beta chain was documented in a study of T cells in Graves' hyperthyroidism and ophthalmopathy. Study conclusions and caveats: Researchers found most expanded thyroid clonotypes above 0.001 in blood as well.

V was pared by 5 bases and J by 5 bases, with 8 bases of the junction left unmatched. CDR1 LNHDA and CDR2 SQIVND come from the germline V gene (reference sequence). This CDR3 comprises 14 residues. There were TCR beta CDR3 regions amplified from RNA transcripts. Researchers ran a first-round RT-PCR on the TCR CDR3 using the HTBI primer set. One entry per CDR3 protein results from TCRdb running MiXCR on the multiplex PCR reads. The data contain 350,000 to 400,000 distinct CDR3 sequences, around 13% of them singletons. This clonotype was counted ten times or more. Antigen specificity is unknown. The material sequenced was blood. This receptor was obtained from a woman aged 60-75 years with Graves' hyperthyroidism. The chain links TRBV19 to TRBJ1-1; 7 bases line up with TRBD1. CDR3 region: CASSVTGWDTEAFF. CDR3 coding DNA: TGTGCCAGTAGTGTGACAGGGTGGGATACTGAAGCTTTCTTT.